The present T cell receptor (beta chain) was sequenced within a study of blood T cells in healthy people across ages. Through a sample-barcoded 5' primer and a J-beta primer mix, a second PCR was run for about 7 to 12 cycles. Researchers report that a template-switch adaptor with 12 random nucleotides tagged each cDNA molecule. TCRdb independently ran MiXCR on the 5' RACE reads; one entry per CDR3 protein. This table holds more than 650,000 distinct CDR3 sequences, approximately 53% found once. Points from the study as a whole: Age showed a roughly linear inverse relationship with TCR beta diversity per million T cells.

This clonotype was observed a handful of times. Its antigen is still unknown. The TCR was taken from a man older than 75 in good health. Sequencing was done on a sample of blood.

In nucleotides, the CDR3 is TGTGCCAGCAGCTTAGCTCTTTTAGCGGGAGGCCGCACAGATACGCAGTATTTT. Protein sequence: CASSLALLAGGRTDTQYF. V is TRBV7-2 and J is TRBJ2-3, with 10 bases lining up with TRBD2. Germline V gene sequence: CDR1 SGHTA, CDR2 FQGNSA. The CDR3 totals 18 residues. Trimming cost V 0 bases and J 1 base; bases outside gene matches: 7.